This record concerns one T cell receptor (beta chain) sequence. Antigen unknown. Some clones are missing from TCRdb's copy, which holds only in-frame ones; the method was immunoSEQ multiplex PCR. The sample has about 340,000 clones; less than 85% are singletons. In the CD4+ fraction, cells were divided into CD45RA+ naive and CD45RA-negative memory subsets. This sample is drawn from a study of shared clonotypes between healthy human individuals. Study-wide findings and caveats: Although depth was large, rarefaction showed that sequencing of the sorted subsets was incomplete.

CDR1 is SEHNR, CDR2 FQNEAQ, per germline (reference sequence). This CDR3 is 14 amino acids long. With V trimmed by 11 bases and J by 2 bases, 10 bases remained unmatched. This TCR derives from a man younger than 45 in good health. Sequenced input: memory CD4+ T cells sorted from blood. Subset defined: CD45RA-negative fraction. The V and J genes are TRBV7-9 and TRBJ2-3; 7 bases agree with TRBD2. Here the CDR3 reads CAGVGLQNTDTQYF. The CDR3, as DNA: TGTGCCGGCGTGGGACTACAGAACACAGATACGCAGTATTTT.